These 32 T cell receptor beta chains originate from one sample sequenced in a study of blood T cell repertoires in COVID-19. TCRdb's table, derived via immunoSEQ multiplex PCR, lists solely in-frame clones and lacks some. The sample gives 80,000 to 90,000 clones, roughly 86% of which show up once; 0.95% to 1.5% is in the top ten. Sequencing was done on a sample of peripheral blood. These receptors originate from a woman older than 75 with acute or convalescent COVID-19.

The rearrangement joins TRBV5-1 to TRBJ1-1; D remains unclear. This CDR3 is built from 15 residues. The germline gives CDR1 SGHRS, CDR2 YFSETQ. The ends were cut back, 4 bases at V and 5 bases at J, with 18 bases in the middle. The CDR3 region is CASSLDGRKSTEAFF. The CDR3 DNA reads as TGCGCCAGCAGCCTGGACGGGAGAAAGTCGACTGAAGCTTTCTTT.

DNA for the CDR3: TGTGCCAGCCGACGACAGGGGCCGGAGGGTGGCTACACCTTC. As protein: CASRRQGPEGGYTF. The chain recombines TRBV6-5 with TRBJ1-2; TRBD1 aligns across 8 bases. CDR3 length: 14 residues. V shed 8 bases and J 7 bases; nucleotides not matched to a gene: 12. Looked up from germline, CDR1 is MNHEY and CDR2 is SVGAGI.

The V gene is TRBV7-9, the J gene TRBJ1-2; D remains ambiguous. Trimming pared 1 base from V and 2 bases from J, leaving 8 bases between. CDR1 and CDR2 from the germline V gene are SEHNR and FQNEAQ (reference sequence). This CDR3 region has 14 residues. This CDR3 reads CASSLDATNYGYTF. In DNA, the CDR3 is TGTGCCAGCAGCTTAGATGCTACCAACTATGGCTACACCTTC.

The chain is built from TRBV27 and TRBJ2-1; 13 nucleotides line up with TRBD2. The CDR3 has 15 residues. Trimming took 8 bases from V and 9 from J; bases not matched to a gene: 10. The germline V gene encodes CDR1 MNHEY and CDR2 SMNVEV (reference sequence). CDR3 protein: CASPTRGLAGLEQFF. In DNA form, the CDR3 reads TGTGCCAGCCCGACGCGGGGACTAGCGGGACTTGAGCAGTTCTTC.

As concerns this clone: One junction end does not reproduce the germline sequence, and a read error may be involved. Distinct nucleotide sequences in the sample also encode this CDR3. The V call is TRBV2, the J call TRBJ2-2, with 7 bases that match TRBD1. CDR1 SNHLY and CDR2 FYNNEI come from the germline V gene. This CDR3 has 15 residues. CDR3 loop: CASNPGTVNTGELFF. CDR3 DNA: TGTGCTAGCAATCCCGGGACAGTTAACACCGGGGAGCTGTTTTTT.

Notes on this clone: Other DNA sequences of this sample code for an identical CDR3. The V and J genes are TRBV19 and TRBJ2-7, with D perhaps TRBD1 (5 bases). V gave up 1 base and J gave up 1 base, with 5 bases separating them. This CDR3 has 13 amino acids. The germline V gene has CDR1 LNHDA and CDR2 SQIVND (reference sequence). CDR3 sequence reads: CASSIGQSYEQYF. In nucleotides, the CDR3 is TGTGCCAGTAGTATAGGACAGTCCTACGAGCAGTACTTC.

The chain couples TRBV7-9 to TRBJ2-5; no definite D call. Trimming pared 1 base from V and 1 base from J, leaving 4 bases between. Germline V gene data show CDR1 as SEHNR and CDR2 as FQNEAQ (reference sequence). This CDR3 has 13 amino acids. The CDR3 loop reads CASSLVVQETQYF. CDR3 bases: TGTGCCAGCAGCTTAGTAGTCCAAGAGACCCAGTACTTC.

This chain links TRBV2 with TRBJ2-3, with 13 positions matching TRBD2. Germline V gene data show CDR1 as SNHLY and CDR2 as FYNNEI. Trimming at V came to 4 bases and at J to 5 bases, leaving 3 bases not matched to a gene. This CDR3 contains 15 residues. The CDR3 region has the DNA TGTGCCAGCAGTGGGACTAGCGGGGGTCTAGATACGCAGTATTTT. Its protein is CASSGTSGGLDTQYF.

The chain uses TRBV9 and TRBJ2-5; 8 nucleotides match TRBD2. This CDR3 has 14 residues. The V segment lost 4 bases and the J segment 2 bases; nucleotides outside the gene matches: 4. The germline gives CDR1 SGDLS, CDR2 YYNGEE. CDR3 coding DNA: TGTGCCAGCAGCACCACTAGCGGTCAAGAGACCCAGTACTTC. Amino acids: CASSTTSGQETQYF. The whole variable domain, filled in from reference TRBV9 and TRBJ2-5, reads DSGVTQTPKHLITATGQRVTLRCSPRSGDLSVYWYQQSLDQGLQFLIQYYNGEERAKGNILERFSAQQFPDLHSELNLSSLELGDSALYFCASSTTSGQETQYFGPGTRLLVL.

V usage is TRBV27 and J usage is TRBJ2-3, with 8 nucleotides matching TRBD2. The V and J ends lost 4 bases and 2 bases, in that order; junction bases with no gene match: 14. The CDR3 consists of 18 residues. CDR1 MNHEY and CDR2 SMNVEV come from the germline V gene (reference sequence). This chain's CDR3 is CASSSPRGRRLDTDTQYF. CDR3 DNA sequence: TGTGCCAGCAGTTCCCCCCGCGGGAGGCGACTGGACACAGATACGCAGTATTTT.

The chain joins TRBV6-5 to TRBJ1-1; D perhaps matches TRBD1 (5 bases). Germline V lookup: CDR1 MNHEY, CDR2 SVGAGI. There are 14 residues in the CDR3. Deletions cut 4 bases from V and 6 bases from J, with 15 bases between. CDR3 residues: CASSLRSIGAEAFF. CDR3 bases: TGTGCCAGCAGTTTAAGGAGTATAGGGGCTGAAGCTTTCTTT.

For the CDR3, the DNA is TGTGCCAGCAGTCTCGGACAGGGAACTTGGTCTGAAAAACTGTTTTTT. Translating it yields CASSLGQGTWSEKLFF. This chain uses TRBV28 with TRBJ1-4; 8 nucleotides agree with TRBD1. The germline V gene encodes CDR1 MDHEN and CDR2 SYDVKM. This CDR3 is 16 amino acids long. With V trimmed by 5 bases and J by 7 bases, 12 bases remained unmatched.

CDR3 nucleotide sequence: TGTGCCAGCAGCCCCTCAGGGACTAACACTGAAGCTTTCTTT. Protein product: CASSPSGTNTEAFF. The V gene is TRBV4-2, the J gene TRBJ1-1; D might be TRBD1 (5 bases). This CDR3 spans 14 amino acids. Germline V lookup: CDR1 LGHNA, CDR2 YNFKEQ. V was clipped by 4 bases and J by 2 bases, with 11 bases between them.

DNA for the CDR3: TGTGCCAGCAGGGTACGATTAGTTAACTATGGCTACACCTTC. Translated, it gives CASRVRLVNYGYTF. V gene TRBV2 combines with J gene TRBJ1-2; D unclear. The CDR3 contains 14 residues. Per the germline V gene, CDR1 is SNHLY and CDR2 is FYNNEI. V dropped 6 bases and J dropped 1 base, with 12 bases sitting between them.

The rearrangement links TRBV29-1 to TRBJ2-1; 16 bases agree with TRBD2. Germline CDR1 and CDR2: SQVTM and ANQGSEA. CDR3 size: 21 residues. V shed 7 bases, J shed 0 bases, and the junction held 18 bases outside the gene matches. The CDR3 loop is CSGLGLAGGNHNPSSYNEQFF. DNA for the CDR3: TGCAGCGGATTGGGACTAGCGGGGGGGAATCACAATCCTAGCTCCTACAATGAGCAGTTCTTC.

The V and J genes are TRBV19 and TRBJ1-6; D remains ambiguous. The CDR3 is 13 amino acids. CDR1 LNHDA and CDR2 SQIVND come from the germline V gene (reference sequence). Deletions cut 6 bases from V and 7 bases from J, with 10 bases between. Here the CDR3 DNA reads TGTGCCAGTAGGGAGGTGGGAAATTCACCCCTCCACTTT. This codes for CASREVGNSPLHF.

The chain carries TRBV3-1 (or the pseudogene TRBV3-2) and TRBJ2-1; D perhaps matches TRBD2 (5 bases). The CDR3 loop spans 14 amino acids. V lost 4 bases and J lost 3, with 10 bases in between. Germline lookup yields CDR1 LGHDT and CDR2 YNNKEL (reference sequence). Written as DNA, the CDR3 is TGTGCCAGCAGCCGGAGGACTGGCTACAATGAGCAGTTCTTC. Translating it yields CASSRRTGYNEQFF.

This sequence joins TRBV13 and TRBJ2-5; 11 nucleotides align to TRBD1. CDR3 length: 14 residues. The V gene's germline CDR1 is PRHDT and CDR2 FYEKMQ (reference sequence). The junction had 4 bases not matched to a gene; V was cut back by 5 bases and J by 5 bases. This CDR3 reads CASSLRTGGETQYF. In DNA form, the CDR3 reads TGTGCCAGCAGCCTCAGGACAGGGGGCGAGACCCAGTACTTC.

The chain joins TRBV10-3 to TRBJ1-3, with TRBD1 matching 8 bases. Germline loops: CDR1 ENHRY, CDR2 SYGVKD. Unmatched junction bases numbered 3, after V lost 0 bases and J lost 5 bases. This CDR3 region has 15 residues. The CDR3 sequence: CAISESTGVRNTIYF. The CDR3 nucleotides read TGTGCCATCAGTGAGTCGACAGGGGTGAGAAACACCATATATTTT.

The rearrangement joins TRBV5-4 to TRBJ1-6, with D maybe TRBD1 (5 bases). The germline gives CDR1 SGHNT, CDR2 YYREEE (reference sequence). This CDR3 has 16 residues. V was shortened by 1 base and J by 7 bases, with 15 bases between the two germline ends. As DNA, the CDR3 is TGTGCCAGCAGCTTGAGGGCGCAGGGCCGAAATTCACCCCTCCACTTT. It specifies CASSLRAQGRNSPLHF.

This clone was observed once. The chain uses TRBV6-1 and TRBJ1-6; 7 bases agree with TRBD1. This CDR3 has 14 residues. Germline V gene data show CDR1 as MNHNS and CDR2 as SASEGT. The ends lost 2 bases at V and 14 bases at J; junction bases unmatched: 9. The CDR3 region has the DNA TGTGCCAGCAGTGAAATCTACAGGGGCGAAGCCCTCCACTTT. Its translation is CASSEIYRGEALHF.

This chain connects TRBV28 to TRBJ1-2; D is possibly TRBD1 (6 bases). Germline V gene sequence: CDR1 MDHEN, CDR2 SYDVKM. The CDR3 has 14 residues. Trimming shortened V by 6 bases and J by 1 base, and 12 bases separated the two germline ends. CDR3 in DNA: TGTGCCAGCAGCATACAGGGCCTTAACTATGGCTACACCTTC. Translating gives CASSIQGLNYGYTF.

This clone was recorded once. The chain has TRBV2 and TRBJ1-1; D is uncertain. CDR1 SNHLY and CDR2 FYNNEI come from the germline V gene. The CDR3 has 13 residues. Trimming pared 4 bases from V and 7 bases from J, leaving 13 bases between. CDR3 amino acids: CASSGPGKNEAFF. The CDR3 DNA reads TGTGCCAGCAGTGGACCGGGGAAGAATGAAGCTTTCTTT.

In DNA, the CDR3 is TGTGCCAGCAGCGAGGCCGGGACTCGTTATGAGCAGTACTTC. This sequence encodes CASSEAGTRYEQYF. The rearrangement uses TRBV5-4 and TRBJ2-7; D may be TRBD2 (6 bases). Between the trimmed V and J ends, which lost 4 bases and 7 bases, there was a span of 18 bases. From germline, CDR1 is SGHNT and CDR2 YYREEE (reference sequence). This CDR3 is 14 amino acids long.

This chain links TRBV4-1 with TRBJ2-1; TRBD2 might be the D (6 bases). The CDR3 loop spans 13 amino acids. The germline gives CDR1 MGHRA, CDR2 YSYEKL. The V and J ends lost 0 bases and 7 bases respectively, with 7 bases between them. The CDR3 loop is CASSQEAGNEQFF. Written as DNA, the CDR3 is TGCGCCAGCAGCCAAGAGGCGGGGAATGAGCAGTTCTTC.

The genes are TRBV10-3 and TRBJ2-2; D is possibly TRBD2 (6 bases). With 6 bases removed from V and 6 bases from J, the gap between germline ends came to 14 bases. CDR3 length equals 14 residues. The germline CDR1 and CDR2 sequences are ENHRY and SYGVKD. For the CDR3, the DNA is TGTGCCATCAGCGGGCGGGGAGCGGCCGGGGAGCTGTTTTTT. Protein product: CAISGRGAAGELFF.

V and J are TRBV5-6 and TRBJ1-5; possibly TRBD1 for D (6 bases). The CDR3 is 18 residues long. Germline V gene lookup returns CDR1 SGHDT and CDR2 YYEEEE. V was clipped by 4 bases and J by 5 bases, with 25 bases between them. Here the CDR3 DNA reads TGTGCCAGCAGCCGCAACTCCCAGGGGACCGAAAGGGATCAGCCCCAGCATTTT. Residues: CASSRNSQGTERDQPQHF.

The V gene is TRBV7-9, the J gene TRBJ2-1; unclear D gene. V lost 2 bases to trimming and J lost 0 bases, with 5 bases between them. Germline-derived CDR1 and CDR2 are SEHNR and FQNEAQ (reference sequence). This CDR3 has 14 residues. CDR3 nucleotide sequence: TGTGCCAGCAGCTTAACAGCCTCCTACAATGAGCAGTTCTTC. Translated: CASSLTASYNEQFF. Complete variable domain (other parts from reference TRBV7-9 and TRBJ2-1): DTGVSQNPRHKITKRGQNVTFRCDPISEHNRLYWYRQTLGQGPEFLTYFQNEAQLEKSRLLSDRFSAERPKGSFSTLEIQRTEQGDSAMYLCASSLTASYNEQFFGPGTRLTVL.

The chain links TRBV7-3 to TRBJ2-1, with 9 bases that match TRBD1. The CDR3 spans 18 residues. Germline V CDR1 and CDR2: SGHTA, FQGTGA. V trimming: 5 bases; J trimming: 0 bases; junction bases outside the gene matches: 11. This CDR3 reads CASSKPGTGRSSYNEQFF. The CDR3 coding sequence is TGTGCCAGCAGCAAACCCGGGACAGGGAGAAGCTCCTACAATGAGCAGTTCTTC.

The genes are TRBV5-5 and TRBJ1-1; TRBD1 aligns across 11 bases. J gave up 5 bases and V 4 bases, and 4 bases lay outside the gene matches. Germline V lookup: CDR1 SGHKS, CDR2 YYEKEE (reference sequence). CDR3 length: 14 residues. Written as DNA, the CDR3 is TGTGCCAGCAGCGCGGACAGGGGGCTGACTGAAGCTTTCTTT. Translated: CASSADRGLTEAFF.

V usage is TRBV7-8 and J usage is TRBJ1-1, with 9 bases fitting TRBD1. Germline values: CDR1 SGHVS, CDR2 FQNEAQ. J gave up 7 bases and V 5 bases, and 5 bases lay outside the gene matches. The CDR3 has 13 amino acids. The CDR3 DNA reads TGTGCCAGCAGCGTACAGGGGGCCGGTGAAGCTTTCTTT. Translation: CASSVQGAGEAFF.

The chain carries TRBV7-2 and TRBJ2-1; no firm D call. V was clipped by 0 bases and J by 4 bases, with 4 bases between them. Germline CDR1 is SGHTA and CDR2 is FQGNSA. The CDR3 sequence is 13 residues long. The CDR3 nucleotides are TGTGCCAGCAGCTTAGCTCCGTACAATGAGCAGTTCTTC. Amino acids: CASSLAPYNEQFF. Combining the CDR3 with reference TRBV7-2 and TRBJ2-1 gives the whole variable domain GAGVSQSPSNKVTEKGKDVELRCDPISGHTALYWYRQSLGQGLEFLIYFQGNSAPDKSGLPSDRFSAERTGGSVSTLTIQRTQQEDSAVYLCASSLAPYNEQFFGPGTRLTVL.